This TCR beta chain was recorded in a study of blood T cell repertoires in COVID-19. Study as a whole: Samples representing acute and convalescent COVID-19 were sourced from the United States, Italy and Spain. From T cells, B-cell-depleted T cells, or PBMCs came the material, which was cDNA or gDNA.

Methods used by the authors: Researchers report that nucleated cell counts were estimated from reference gene primer amplification. The repertoire was sequenced with immunoSEQ multiplex PCR; TCRdb's copy has only in-frame clones and lacks some. The V and J calls and the clone size are those of that table, but D and trimming were determined from the DNA. The sample consists of about 240,000 clones, roughly nine tenths of them appearing once. This CDR3 region has 12 residues. Germline CDR1 is SEHNR and CDR2 is FQNEAQ (reference sequence). The V end was cut by 5 bases, the J end by 5 bases, with 7 bases between.

The clonotype originates from a man between 60 and 70 years old with acute or convalescent COVID-19. The genes are TRBV7-9 and TRBJ1-5; no reliable D call. The sample was peripheral blood. The CDR3 DNA sequence: TGTGCCAGCAGCGGCGGGGATCAGCCCCAGCATTTT. Translated: CASSGGDQPQHF.